This is a list of T cell receptor beta chains from one sample in a study of T cell responses to AZD1222 COVID-19 vaccine. Method: immunoSEQ multiplex PCR; TCRdb's copy keeps in-frame clones and lacks some. The sample includes around 110,000 clones, roughly 87% of them seen just once. This sample comprised peripheral blood, obtained on day 0 of AZD1222 vaccination. The source of these receptors is an adult in good health. The CDR3 runs from the conserved cysteine through the conserved F or W. D genes are given only for firm matches. Clone size is given for some rows only: seen once, a few or many times, or a class if the clone is expanded.

TRBJ2-7,.,.,TRBV28,CASSFSGPKEQYF,TGTGCCAGCAGTTTCTCCGGGCCCAAGGAGCAGTACTTC
TRBJ1-2,.,.,TRBV28,CASTASGYGYTF,TGTGCCAGCACAGCCAGTGGCTATGGCTACACCTTC
TRBJ2-1,.,.,TRBV10-1,CASTSSNEQFF,TGCGCCAGCACTAGTTCCAATGAGCAGTTCTTC
TRBJ1-5,.,TRBD1,TRBV10-3,CAISEGADRGNQPQHF,TGTGCCATCAGTGAGGGAGCGGACAGGGGCAATCAGCCCCAGCATTTT
TRBJ2-5,.,TRBD1,TRBV7-7,CASSLGGTGTQETQYF,TGTGCCAGCAGCTTAGGTGGGACAGGGACTCAAGAGACCCAGTACTTC
TRBJ1-5,.,.,TRBV4-1,CASSLRRLNSNQPQHF,TGCGCCAGCAGCCTGCGACGGCTTAATAGCAATCAGCCCCAGCATTTT
TRBJ1-2,.,.,TRBV25-1,CASSATYYGYTF,TGTGCCAGCAGTGCCACCTACTATGGCTACACCTTC
TRBJ2-2,.,.,TRBV30,CAWSVDGFAGELFF,TGTGCCTGGAGTGTAGACGGCTTCGCCGGGGAGCTGTTTTTT
TRBJ2-1,.,.,TRBV25-1,CASRDYNEQFF,TGTGCCAGCCGGGACTACAATGAGCAGTTCTTC
TRBJ1-6,.,TRBD1,TRBV7-9,CASRYSGTGPNSPLHF,TGTGCCAGCAGATACTCCGGGACAGGGCCCAATTCACCCCTCCACTTT
TRBJ1-2,.,.,TRBV6-1,CASSEGAGRTSNYGYTF,TGTGCCAGCAGTGAAGGAGCTGGTAGGACCTCTAACTATGGCTACACCTTC
TRBJ2-1,few,.,TRBV5-5,CASSSDPTSNEQFF,TGTGCCAGCAGCTCCGACCCGACTAGCAATGAGCAGTTCTTC
TRBJ2-4,.,.,TRBV7-4,CASRPIRPFLAKNIQYF,TGTGCCAGCAGGCCCATAAGGCCCTTCTTAGCCAAAAACATTCAGTACTTC
TRBJ2-7,once,.,TRBV2,CASTPLSSYEQYF,TGTGCCAGCACCCCACTTAGCTCCTACGAGCAGTACTTC
TRBJ1-2,.,TRBD1,TRBV28,CASNTQGGANYGYTF,TGTGCCAGCAACACACAGGGGGGCGCTAACTATGGCTACACCTTC
TRBJ1-3,.,TRBD1,TRBV5-6,CASSPGTGRDTIYF,TGTGCCAGCAGCCCCGGGACAGGGAGGGACACCATATATTTT
TRBJ2-2,.,.,TRBV6-5,CASSYDYSGELFF,TGTGCCAGCAGTTACGATTATTCCGGGGAGCTGTTTTTT
TRBJ2-5,.,.,TRBV7-9,CASSLTGREETQYF,TGTGCCAGCAGCTTGACCGGGCGAGAAGAGACCCAGTACTTC
TRBJ1-5,.,TRBD1,TRBV6-5,CASSTTGAWTQPQHF,TGTGCCAGCAGTACGACAGGGGCTTGGACTCAGCCCCAGCATTTT
TRBJ1-2,.,.,TRBV4-1,CASSQGTEYGYTF,TGCGCCAGCAGTCAAGGGACGGAATATGGCTACACCTTC
TRBJ2-1,.,TRBD2,TRBV29-1,CSGRLADYNEQFF,TGCAGCGGAAGACTAGCGGACTACAATGAGCAGTTCTTC
TRBJ2-1,.,TRBD2,TRBV2,CASIGGTSGRYEQFF,TGTGCCAGCATAGGGGGAACTAGCGGGAGATATGAGCAGTTCTTC
TRBJ1-2,few,TRBD1,TRBV28,CASSRGQANYGYTF,TGTGCCAGCAGTCGCGGACAGGCGAACTATGGCTACACCTTC
TRBJ1-2,few,.,TRBV7-2,CASSATGDNYGYTF,TGTGCCAGCAGCGCTACCGGAGATAACTATGGCTACACCTTC
TRBJ1-2,once,TRBD1,TRBV19,CASSPDRTLYGYTF,TGTGCCAGTAGTCCGGACAGGACCCTCTATGGCTACACCTTC
TRBJ2-2,.,.,TRBV5-8,CASNLWSVNPGELFF,TGTGCCAGCAACCTATGGTCCGTTAACCCCGGGGAGCTGTTTTTT
TRBJ1-1,.,.,TRBV5-1,CASSVTGNTEAFF,TGCGCCAGCAGCGTAACAGGGAACACTGAAGCTTTCTTT
TRBJ2-5,once,.,TRBV20-1,CSADSQETQYF,TGCAGTGCGGACAGCCAAGAGACCCAGTACTTC
TRBJ2-1,.,TRBD2,TRBV19,CASSIGVAGRRDEQFF,TGTGCCAGTAGTATAGGGGTAGCGGGGCGGCGAGATGAGCAGTTCTTC
TRBJ1-5,.,.,TRBV28,CASSSYDSSNQPQHF,TGTGCCAGCAGTTCTTACGACAGTTCCAATCAGCCCCAGCATTTT
TRBJ2-1,once,.,TRBV7-9,CASSSPPGLNYNEQFF,TGTGCCAGCAGCTCACCACCGGGACTTAACTACAATGAGCAGTTCTTC
TRBJ2-7,.,.,TRBV6-5,CASRSESSREQYF,TGTGCCAGCAGGTCCGAGTCCTCCCGGGAGCAGTACTTC
TRBJ1-5,.,.,TRBV5-8,CASSIPGLHNQPQHF,TGTGCCAGCAGCATACCGGGCTTACATAATCAGCCCCAGCATTTT
TRBJ2-1,few,.,TRBV24-1,CATMAGEYNEQFF,TGTGCCACCATGGCAGGGGAGTACAATGAGCAGTTCTTC
TRBJ2-1,.,.,TRBV19,CASSARLYINNEQFF,TGTGCCAGTAGTGCTCGGCTATACATAAACAATGAGCAGTTCTTC